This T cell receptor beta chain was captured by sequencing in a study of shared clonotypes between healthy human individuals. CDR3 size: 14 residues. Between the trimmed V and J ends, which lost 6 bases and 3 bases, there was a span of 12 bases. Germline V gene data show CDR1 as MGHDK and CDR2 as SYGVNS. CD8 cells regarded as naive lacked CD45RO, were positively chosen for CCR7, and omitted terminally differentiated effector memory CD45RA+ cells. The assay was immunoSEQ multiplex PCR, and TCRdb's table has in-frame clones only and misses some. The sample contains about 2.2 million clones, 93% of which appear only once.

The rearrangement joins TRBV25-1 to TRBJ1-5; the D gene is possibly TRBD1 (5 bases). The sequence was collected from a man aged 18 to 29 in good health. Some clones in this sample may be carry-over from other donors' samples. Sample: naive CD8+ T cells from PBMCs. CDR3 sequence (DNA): TGTGCCAGCAGCTTTATAGGGGCCAATCAGCCCCAGCATTTT. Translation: CASSFIGANQPQHF.